These 14 T cell receptor beta chains came from one sample sequenced in a study of T cell changes during pregnancy in multiple sclerosis. The repertoire was sequenced with immunoSEQ multiplex PCR; TCRdb's copy has only in-frame clones and lacks some. The table has around 35,000 clones, around nine tenths seen once. The sequences come from CD8+ T cells from peripheral blood mononuclear cells, collected in the first trimester of pregnancy. These receptors were obtained from a female donor with multiple sclerosis, enrolled in a pregnancy study.

V and J are TRBV2 and TRBJ2-7, with 10 bases lining up with TRBD2. V lost 5 bases, J lost 4 bases, and 14 bases stayed unmatched. Germline CDR1 and CDR2: SNHLY and FYNNEI. The CDR3 runs to 17 residues. The CDR3 nucleotides read TGTGCCAGCAGTCCTCCCTCCACTAGCGGGGTTTCTTACGAGCAGTACTTC. Residues: CASSPPSTSGVSYEQYF.

The chain combines TRBV28 with TRBJ1-5; no reliable D call. Trimming removed 4 bases at V and 5 bases at J, with 12 bases between. CDR3 length: 14 amino acids. The germline CDR1 and CDR2 sequences are MDHEN and SYDVKM. This chain's CDR3 is CASSSLDGDQPQHF. DNA of the CDR3: TGTGCCAGCAGTTCCCTAGACGGTGATCAGCCCCAGCATTTT.

V gene TRBV29-1 combines with J gene TRBJ2-1, with a weak D call TRBD1 (6 bases). Trimming pared 1 base from V and 2 bases from J, leaving 9 bases between. The CDR3 has 14 residues. Germline CDR1 and CDR2: SQVTM and ANQGSEA. DNA for the CDR3: TGCAGCGTTGAAGCCCAGGGGACCTACAATGAGCAGTTCTTC. It yields the protein CSVEAQGTYNEQFF.

This clone has a single count. The rearrangement joins TRBV29-1 to TRBJ2-5; weak D call: TRBD2 (5 bases). The end of the DNA fits TRBJ2-7 better, so the J call may be wrong. The CDR3 consists of 13 residues. Germline V gene lookup returns CDR1 SQVTM and CDR2 ANQGSEA. In DNA, the CDR3 is TGCAGCGTTCTGGACCCTGACTACTACGAGCAGTACTTC. Amino acids: CSVLDPDYYEQYF.

Turning to this clone: Germline is not matched at one junction end, which may reflect a read error. The chain is built from TRBV6-5 and TRBJ2-7; no definite D call. Germline V lookup: CDR1 MNHEY, CDR2 SVGAGI. The CDR3 consists of 14 residues. In DNA form, the CDR3 reads TGTGCCACCAGTGCTGACCCCGCGGCCTACGAGCAGTACTTC. It codes for CATSADPAAYEQYF.

The V gene is TRBV9, the J gene TRBJ2-2, with 8 bases fitting TRBD1. The V gene end was trimmed by 3 bases and the J gene end by 1 base; junction bases not matched to a gene: 5. The CDR3 consists of 16 residues. From germline, CDR1 is SGDLS and CDR2 YYNGEE. As DNA, the CDR3 is TGTGCCAGCAGCGCCCGGACAGGGAGGAACACCGGGGAGCTGTTTTTT. Translation: CASSARTGRNTGELFF.

V usage is TRBV5-4 and J usage is TRBJ2-5, with TRBD2 matching over 16 bases. CDR3 length equals 19 residues. CDR1 is SGHNT and CDR2 is YYREEE in the germline V gene (reference sequence). With 3 bases clipped from V and 4 bases from J, the junction kept 12 bases outside the gene matches. This chain's CDR3 is CASSYVVSGTSGRGETQYF. For the CDR3, the DNA is TGTGCCAGCAGCTATGTAGTGTCCGGGACTAGCGGGAGGGGAGAGACCCAGTACTTC.

The chain combines TRBV10-3 with TRBJ2-7; possibly TRBD2 for D (5 bases). V lost 6 bases, J lost 4 bases, and 16 bases lay in between. This CDR3 region has 14 residues. Germline loops: CDR1 ENHRY, CDR2 SYGVKD. The CDR3 protein is CAISPQDWVYEQYF. Written as DNA, the CDR3 is TGTGCCATCAGCCCTCAGGACTGGGTGTACGAGCAGTACTTC.

The V call is TRBV14, the J call TRBJ2-7, with 10 positions matching TRBD2. Germline CDR1 SGHDN, CDR2 FVKESK. The CDR3 is 15 amino acids. V lost 3 bases to trimming and J lost 4 bases; unmatched junction nucleotides: 6. The DNA for the CDR3 is TGTGCCAGCAGCCACGCTAGCGGGAGTTTATACGAGCAGTACTTC. It codes for CASSHASGSLYEQYF. Complete variable domain (other parts from reference TRBV14 and TRBJ2-7): EAGVTQFPSHSVIEKGQTVTLRCDPISGHDNLYWYRRVMGKEIKFLLHFVKESKQDESGMPNNRFLAERTGGTYSTLKVQPAELEDSGVYFCASSHASGSLYEQYFGPGTRLTVT.

The gene calls are TRBV5-1 and TRBJ1-1; D gene ambiguous. CDR3 length: 15 residues. Trimming pared 0 bases from V and 3 bases from J, leaving 12 bases between. Germline loops: CDR1 SGHRS, CDR2 YFSETQ. The DNA of the CDR3 is TGCGCCAGCAGCTTGGATACGAGGATTGACACTGAAGCTTTCTTT. Translated, it gives CASSLDTRIDTEAFF.

The CDR3 spells CASSFGTGTEQYF. The CDR3 nucleotides are TGTGCCAGCAGCTTCGGGACAGGGACCGAGCAGTACTTC. The chain couples TRBV5-6 to TRBJ2-7; 9 positions match TRBD1. CDR3 length equals 13 residues. CDR1 is SGHDT, CDR2 YYEEEE, per germline. V lost 2 bases, J lost 6 bases, and 3 bases stayed unmatched.

This clone was seen only once. V gene TRBV29-1 combines with J gene TRBJ1-2; no clear D gene. V lost 3 bases and J lost 4, with 18 bases in between. The CDR3 has 15 residues. Germline CDR1 is SQVTM and CDR2 is ANQGSEA. The CDR3 DNA is TGCAGCGTTGAGCCCCGTTCGTCACTGATCTATGGCTACACCTTC. Protein product: CSVEPRSSLIYGYTF.

The rearrangement joins TRBV14 to TRBJ2-3; no firm D call. The CDR3 spans 14 residues. Trimming took 3 bases from V and 0 from J, leaving 7 bases between them. CDR1 SGHDN and CDR2 FVKESK come from the germline V gene. The CDR3: CASSQGESTDTQYF. DNA of the CDR3: TGTGCCAGCAGCCAGGGCGAGAGCACAGATACGCAGTATTTT.

The chain links TRBV28 to TRBJ2-7, with D perhaps matching TRBD2 (6 bases). This CDR3 is 15 amino acids long. The ends were cut back, 3 bases at V and 2 bases at J, with 14 bases in the middle. The germline V gene encodes CDR1 MDHEN and CDR2 SYDVKM. CDR3 coding DNA: TGTGCCAGCAGTTTTAGGGGACTCCAAGCCTACGAGCAGTACTTC. Protein sequence: CASSFRGLQAYEQYF. The whole variable domain, filled in from reference TRBV28 and TRBJ2-7, reads DVKVTQSSRYLVKRTGEKVFLECVQDMDHENMFWYRQDPGLGLRLIYFSYDVKMKEKGDIPEGYSVSREKKERFSLILESASTNQTSMYLCASSFRGLQAYEQYFGPGTRLTVT.